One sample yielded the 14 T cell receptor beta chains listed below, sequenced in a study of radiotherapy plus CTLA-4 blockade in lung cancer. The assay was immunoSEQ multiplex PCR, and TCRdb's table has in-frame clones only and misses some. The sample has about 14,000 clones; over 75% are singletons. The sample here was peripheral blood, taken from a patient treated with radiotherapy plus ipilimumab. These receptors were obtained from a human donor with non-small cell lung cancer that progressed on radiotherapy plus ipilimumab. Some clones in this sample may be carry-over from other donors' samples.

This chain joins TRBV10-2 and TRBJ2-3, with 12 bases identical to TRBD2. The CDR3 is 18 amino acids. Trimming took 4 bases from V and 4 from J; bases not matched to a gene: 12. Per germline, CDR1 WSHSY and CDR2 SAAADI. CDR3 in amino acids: CASSGLAGVSKGPDTQYF. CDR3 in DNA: TGCGCCAGCAGTGGACTAGCGGGAGTTTCGAAGGGTCCAGATACGCAGTATTTT.

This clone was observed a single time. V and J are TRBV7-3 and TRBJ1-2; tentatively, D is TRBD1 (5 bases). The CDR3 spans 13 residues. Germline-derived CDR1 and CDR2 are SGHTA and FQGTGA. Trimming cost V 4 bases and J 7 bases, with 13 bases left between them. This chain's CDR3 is CASSSGDTAGYTF. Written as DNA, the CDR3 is TGTGCCAGCAGCTCGGGGGATACAGCTGGCTACACCTTC. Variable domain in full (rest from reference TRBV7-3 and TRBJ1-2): GAGVSQTPSNKVTEKGKYVELRCDPISGHTALYWYRQSLGQGPEFLIYFQGTGAADDSGLPNDRFFAVRPEGSVSTLKIQRTERGDSAVYLCASSSGDTAGYTFGSGTRLTVV.

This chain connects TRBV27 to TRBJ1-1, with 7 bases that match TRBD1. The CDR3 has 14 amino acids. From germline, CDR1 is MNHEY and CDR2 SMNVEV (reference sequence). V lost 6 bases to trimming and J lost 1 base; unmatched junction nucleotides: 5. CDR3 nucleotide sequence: TGTGCCAGCAGCGTGGGACAGAAGAACACTGAAGCTTTCTTT. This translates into CASSVGQKNTEAFF.

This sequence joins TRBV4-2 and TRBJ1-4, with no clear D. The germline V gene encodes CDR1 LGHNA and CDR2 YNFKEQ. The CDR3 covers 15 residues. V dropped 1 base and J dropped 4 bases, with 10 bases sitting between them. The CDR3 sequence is CASSQGSQFNEKLFF. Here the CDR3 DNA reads TGTGCCAGCAGCCAAGGGTCACAGTTTAATGAAAAACTGTTTTTT.

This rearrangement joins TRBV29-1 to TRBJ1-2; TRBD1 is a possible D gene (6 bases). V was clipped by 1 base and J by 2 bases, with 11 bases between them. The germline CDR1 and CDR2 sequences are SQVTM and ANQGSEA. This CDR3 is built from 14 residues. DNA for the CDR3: TGCAGCGTTGAAGTAGAGGGGGTCAACTATGGCTACACCTTC. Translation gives CSVEVEGVNYGYTF.

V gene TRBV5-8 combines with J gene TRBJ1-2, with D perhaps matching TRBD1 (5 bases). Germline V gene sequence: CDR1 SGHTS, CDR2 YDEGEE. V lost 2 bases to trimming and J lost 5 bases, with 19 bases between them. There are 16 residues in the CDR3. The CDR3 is CASSFAGAGTGYGYTF. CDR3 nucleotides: TGTGCCAGCAGCTTTGCCGGGGCAGGGACTGGGTATGGCTACACCTTC.

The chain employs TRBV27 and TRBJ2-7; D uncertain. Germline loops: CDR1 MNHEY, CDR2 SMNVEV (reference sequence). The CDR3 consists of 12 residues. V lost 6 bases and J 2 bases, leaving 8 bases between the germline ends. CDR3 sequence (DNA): TGTGCCAGCAGACAGCACCCCTACGAGCAGTACTTC. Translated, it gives CASRQHPYEQYF.

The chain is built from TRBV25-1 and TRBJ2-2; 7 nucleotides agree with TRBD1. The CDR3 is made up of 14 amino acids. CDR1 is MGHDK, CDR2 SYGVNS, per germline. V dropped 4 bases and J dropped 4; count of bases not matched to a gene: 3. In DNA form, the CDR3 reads TGTGCCAGCAGTGGACAGGGTGCCACCGGGGAGCTGTTTTTT. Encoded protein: CASSGQGATGELFF. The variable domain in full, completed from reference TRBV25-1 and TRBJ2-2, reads EADIYQTPRYLVIGTGKKITLECSQTMGHDKMYWYQQDPGMELHLIHYSYGVNSTEKGDLSSESTVSRIRTEHFPLTLESARPSHTSQYLCASSGQGATGELFFGEGSRLTVL.

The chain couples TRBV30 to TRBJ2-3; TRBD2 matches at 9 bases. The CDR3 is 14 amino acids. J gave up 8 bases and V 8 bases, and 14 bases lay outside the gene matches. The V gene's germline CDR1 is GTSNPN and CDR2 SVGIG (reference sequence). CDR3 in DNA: TGTGCCAGCGTGCTGGCGGGGGGGCCTGGTACGCAGTATTTT. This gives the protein CASVLAGGPGTQYF.

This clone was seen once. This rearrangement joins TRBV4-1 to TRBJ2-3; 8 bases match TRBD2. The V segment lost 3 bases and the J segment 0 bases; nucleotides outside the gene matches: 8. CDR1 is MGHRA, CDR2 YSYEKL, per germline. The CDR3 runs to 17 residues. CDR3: CASSHLLAGWSTDTQYF. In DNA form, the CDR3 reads TGCGCCAGCAGCCACCTTTTAGCGGGATGGAGCACAGATACGCAGTATTTT.

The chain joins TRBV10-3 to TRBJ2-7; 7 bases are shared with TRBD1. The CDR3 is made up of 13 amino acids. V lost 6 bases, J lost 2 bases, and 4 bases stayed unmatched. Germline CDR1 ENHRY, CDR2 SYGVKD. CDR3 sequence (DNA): TGTGCCATCAGCGGACAGGAAGCCTACGAGCAGTACTTC. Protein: CAISGQEAYEQYF.

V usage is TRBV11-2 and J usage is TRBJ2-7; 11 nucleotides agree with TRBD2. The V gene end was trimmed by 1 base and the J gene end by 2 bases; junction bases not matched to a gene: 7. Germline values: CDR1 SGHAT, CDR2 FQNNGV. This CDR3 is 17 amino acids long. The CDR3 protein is CASSLGARLAGPYEQYF. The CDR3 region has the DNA TGTGCCAGCAGCTTAGGGGCGCGACTAGCGGGGCCCTACGAGCAGTACTTC. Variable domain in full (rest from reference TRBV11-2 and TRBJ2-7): EAGVAQSPRYKIIEKRQSVAFWCNPISGHATLYWYQQILGQGPKLLIQFQNNGVVDDSQLPKDRFSAERLKGVDSTLKIQPAKLEDSAVYLCASSLGARLAGPYEQYFGPGTRLTVT.

The CDR3 loop reads CASSDFSGTEAFF. The CDR3 DNA sequence: TGTGCCAGTAGCGACTTTAGCGGCACTGAAGCTTTCTTT. The V and J genes are TRBV19 and TRBJ1-1; no clear D gene. CDR1 and CDR2 from the germline V gene are LNHDA and SQIVND (reference sequence). Trimming removed 6 bases from V and 4 bases from J, with 12 bases in between. This CDR3 is built from 13 residues.

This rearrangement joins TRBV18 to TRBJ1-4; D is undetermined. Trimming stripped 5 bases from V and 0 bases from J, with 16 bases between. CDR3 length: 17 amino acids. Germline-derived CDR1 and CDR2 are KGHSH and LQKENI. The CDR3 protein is CASSGGAGPTTNEKLFF. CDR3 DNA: TGTGCCAGCTCAGGAGGCGCAGGACCTACAACTAATGAAAAACTGTTTTTT.